The 14 T cell receptor beta chains below all came from one sample that was sequenced in a study of blood T cell repertoires in COVID-19. Produced via immunoSEQ multiplex PCR; TCRdb's table is partial and in-frame only. The data contain some 130,000 clones, 79% of them seen just once; the ten biggest clones take up roughly 3.5%. Sequencing input: peripheral blood. Receptors were obtained from a man aged 55 to 70 with acute or convalescent COVID-19.

The chain joins TRBV30 to TRBJ1-6; TRBD1 aligns across 8 bases. Germline V gene lookup returns CDR1 GTSNPN and CDR2 SVGIG (reference sequence). Unmatched junction bases numbered 6, after V lost 4 bases and J lost 10 bases. The CDR3 length is 13 residues. As DNA, the CDR3 is TGTGCCTGGACAGGACAGGGCGAATCACCCCTCCACTTT. Translation: CAWTGQGESPLHF.

The CDR3: CASSETGGRNQPQHF. The CDR3 DNA follows: TGTGCCAGCAGTGAGACAGGGGGAAGGAATCAGCCCCAGCATTTT. The J gene is TRBJ1-5, the V gene TRBV6-1, with 9 positions matching TRBD1. Germline V lookup: CDR1 MNHNS, CDR2 SASEGT. V gave up 3 bases and J gave up 4 bases; unmatched junction bases: 4. The CDR3 spans 15 residues.

As concerns this clone: Other DNA sequences of this sample code for an identical CDR3. V and J are TRBV19 and TRBJ2-2, with D maybe TRBD2 (5 bases). The length of the CDR3 is 15 residues. CDR1 is LNHDA, CDR2 SQIVND, per germline (reference sequence). V shed 1 base and J shed 5 bases, with 11 bases lying between them. CDR3 in amino acids: CASSIGGLGTGELFF. The DNA for the CDR3 is TGTGCCAGTAGTATAGGCGGGTTAGGAACCGGGGAGCTGTTTTTT.

The chain has TRBV18 and TRBJ1-1; D ambiguous. V was pared by 3 bases and J by 1 base, with 12 bases between. This CDR3 has 15 residues. Germline CDR1 reads KGHSH; CDR2 reads LQKENI. CDR3 bases: TGTGCCAGCTCACCGTGGGCAGGCCAGAACACTGAAGCTTTCTTT. Its protein product is CASSPWAGQNTEAFF.

The chain recombines TRBV6-2 or TRBV6-3 with TRBJ2-3, with a possible D match to TRBD2 (6 bases). Trimming took 0 bases from V and 6 from J, leaving 16 bases between them. The CDR3 covers 16 residues. The germline gives CDR1 MNHEY, CDR2 SVGEGT. This CDR3 is CASSYSGGLGQDTQYF. The CDR3 nucleotides are TGTGCCAGCAGTTACTCGGGGGGATTGGGCCAGGATACGCAGTATTTT.

In this sample, this clone turned up once. The gene calls are TRBV27 and TRBJ2-5, with 7 bases that match TRBD2. This CDR3 spans 14 amino acids. V was pared by 3 bases and J by 2 bases, with 3 bases of the junction left unmatched. The V gene's germline CDR1 is MNHEY and CDR2 SMNVEV (reference sequence). The CDR3 nucleotides are TGTGCCAGCAGTTTTTGGGGGGGACAAGAGACCCAGTACTTC. The encoded protein is CASSFWGGQETQYF.

The rearrangement joins TRBV4-1 to TRBJ1-4, with unresolved D. Germline V gene data show CDR1 as MGHRA and CDR2 as YSYEKL. Trimming shortened V by 0 bases and J by 8 bases, and 13 bases separated the two germline ends. The CDR3 is made up of 15 amino acids. In DNA, the CDR3 is TGCGCCAGCAGCCAAGACAAACAGCATATAGAAAAACTGTTTTTT. It codes for CASSQDKQHIEKLFF.

V and J are TRBV15 and TRBJ1-4; D is undetermined. CDR3 size: 18 residues. Germline CDR1 reads LNHNV; CDR2 reads YYDKDF (reference sequence). V was shortened by 0 bases and J by 1 base, with 15 bases between the two germline ends. DNA of the CDR3: TGTGCCACCAGCAGAGATGGAGGACGTTCCAGAACTAATGAAAAACTGTTTTTT. Its translation is CATSRDGGRSRTNEKLFF.

The chain has TRBV28 and TRBJ1-6; tentatively, D is TRBD1 (5 bases). Between the trimmed V and J ends, which lost 6 bases and 7 bases, there was a span of 16 bases. Germline assignment: CDR1 MDHEN and CDR2 SYDVKM. The CDR3 loop spans 15 amino acids. The CDR3 DNA reads as TGTGCCAGCAGACCCACTCCAGGGCACAATTCACCCCTCCACTTT. Its translation is CASRPTPGHNSPLHF.

This chain uses TRBV27 with TRBJ2-1; 11 nucleotides agree with TRBD1. Germline V gene sequence: CDR1 MNHEY, CDR2 SMNVEV (reference sequence). J was trimmed by 3 bases and V by 6 bases; bases with no gene match: 4. The CDR3 covers 15 residues. CDR3 DNA: TGTGCCAGCAGCAGGACAGGGGGCAACTACAATGAGCAGTTCTTC. Amino acid sequence: CASSRTGGNYNEQFF.

This chain joins TRBV7-2 and TRBJ2-7; 7 bases line up with TRBD2. Germline V gene sequence: CDR1 SGHTA, CDR2 FQGNSA. The CDR3 totals 15 residues. V lost 1 base to trimming and J lost 8 bases; unmatched junction nucleotides: 11. The CDR3 nucleotides are TGTGCCAGCAGCTTAGGAACCGCTGGGACTACCCAGCAGTACTTC. Translating gives CASSLGTAGTTQQYF.

The V call is TRBV19, the J call TRBJ1-4; D perhaps matches TRBD1 (5 bases). This CDR3 spans 15 amino acids. Trimming left V 4 bases short and J 4 bases short, with 13 bases between. In germline, CDR1 is LNHDA, CDR2 SQIVND (reference sequence). The DNA of the CDR3 is TGTGCCAGTAGTACCCCGACAGCGTATAATGAAAAACTGTTTTTT. Translating it yields CASSTPTAYNEKLFF.

The gene calls are TRBV2 and TRBJ2-1; D call uncertain. The length of the CDR3 is 13 residues. Germline-derived CDR1 and CDR2 are SNHLY and FYNNEI. V was trimmed by 6 bases and J by 7 bases, leaving 13 bases between them. The CDR3 sequence is CASSLEVRNEQFF. The CDR3 nucleotides are TGTGCCAGCAGCCTCGAGGTTAGGAATGAGCAGTTCTTC.

This clone was recorded many times. The J gene is TRBJ2-2, the V gene TRBV28; 9 bases agree with TRBD1. J was trimmed by 8 bases and V by 5 bases; bases with no gene match: 9. CDR1 and CDR2 from the germline V gene are MDHEN and SYDVKM. This CDR3 has 15 amino acids. In DNA, the CDR3 is TGTGCCAGCAGTCAGGGACAGGGACTTACAGGGGAGCTGTTTTTT. Amino acids: CASSQGQGLTGELFF.